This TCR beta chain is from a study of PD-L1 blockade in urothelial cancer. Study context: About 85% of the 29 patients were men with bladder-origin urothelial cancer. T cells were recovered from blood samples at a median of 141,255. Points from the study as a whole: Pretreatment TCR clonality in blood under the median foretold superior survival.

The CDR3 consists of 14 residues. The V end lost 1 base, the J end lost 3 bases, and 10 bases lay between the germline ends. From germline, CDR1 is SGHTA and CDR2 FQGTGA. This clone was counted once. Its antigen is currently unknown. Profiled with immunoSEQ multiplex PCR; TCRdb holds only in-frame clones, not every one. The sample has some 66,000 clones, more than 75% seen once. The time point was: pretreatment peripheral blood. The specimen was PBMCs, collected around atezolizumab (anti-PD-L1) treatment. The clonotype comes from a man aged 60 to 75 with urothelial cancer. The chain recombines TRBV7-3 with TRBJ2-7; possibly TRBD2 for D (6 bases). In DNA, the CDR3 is TGTGCCAGCAGCTTAATTCCGGGGGACTACGAGCAGTACTTC. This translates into CASSLIPGDYEQYF.